This TCR beta chain was profiled in a study of blood T cell repertoires in COVID-19. In the study overall: From T cells, B-cell-depleted T cells, or PBMCs came the material, which was cDNA or gDNA.

Some clones are missing from TCRdb's copy, which holds only in-frame ones; the method was immunoSEQ multiplex PCR. This table has around 250,000 clones, 80% to 85% appearing once. On this clone itself: In the same sample, other DNA sequences code for this CDR3.

The specimen sequenced was peripheral blood. The receptor was isolated from a woman aged 18-29 years with acute or convalescent COVID-19.

CDR3 region: CASSQDRGYGYTF. The CDR3 DNA reads as TGCGCCAGCAGCCAAGATCGGGGATATGGCTACACCTTC. The rearrangement joins TRBV4-3 to TRBJ1-2, with unresolved D. The CDR3 is made up of 13 amino acids. Trimming stripped 0 bases from V and 5 bases from J, with 7 bases between. Germline loops: CDR1 LGHNA, CDR2 YSLEER.